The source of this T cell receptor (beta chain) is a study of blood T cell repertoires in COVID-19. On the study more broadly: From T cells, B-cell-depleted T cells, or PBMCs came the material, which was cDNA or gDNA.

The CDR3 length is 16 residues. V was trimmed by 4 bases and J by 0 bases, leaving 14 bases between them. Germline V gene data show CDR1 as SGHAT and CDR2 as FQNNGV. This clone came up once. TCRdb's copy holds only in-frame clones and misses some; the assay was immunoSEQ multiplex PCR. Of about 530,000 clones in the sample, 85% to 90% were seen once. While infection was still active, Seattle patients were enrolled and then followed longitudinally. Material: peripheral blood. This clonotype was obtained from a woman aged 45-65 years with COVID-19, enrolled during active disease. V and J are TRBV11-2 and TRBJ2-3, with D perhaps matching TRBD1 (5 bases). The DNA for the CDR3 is TGTGCCAGCAGCTGGGGTGGGGCGGCTAGCACAGATACGCAGTATTTT. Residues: CASSWGGAASTDTQYF.